Below, one TCR beta chain is given with its context. The antigen is undetermined. TCRdb itself ran the RT-PCR reads through MiXCR, one entry per CDR3 protein. The repertoire holds approximately 730,000 distinct CDR3 sequences, with around 13% as singletons. The data stem from a study of response to subunit inactivated influenza vaccine. Study results and caveats: Seasonal influenza vaccination, on each occasion, was suggested by the authors to recruit few new T cells.

This CDR3 is built from 12 residues. V lost 4 bases and J 4 bases, leaving 7 bases between the germline ends. Germline V gives CDR1 MDHEN, CDR2 SYDVKM. The sequenced sample was PBMCs from blood, obtained roughly 15 days before vaccination. The clonotype was recovered from a man aged 50-60 years who received an inactivated influenza vaccine. The chain employs TRBV28 and TRBJ2-5; tentative D call: TRBD1 (5 bases). CDR3 loop: CASSYRPETQYF. The CDR3 DNA reads TGTGCCAGCAGTTACAGGCCAGAGACCCAGTACTTC.